This paragraph reports one TCR beta chain. Each CDR3 protein gets one entry in TCRdb, which reprocessed the 5' RACE reads and gives no DNA. The sample holds over 350,000 distinct CDR3 sequences. This sample is part of a study of T cells expressing NK-cell markers. This CDR3 is 15 amino acids long. The sequenced material came from blood T cells: a sorted CD56 or NKG2C T cell subset, CD4+ or CD8+ T cells, or bulk PBMC T cells (not recorded which). The TCR sequence derives from a woman between 45 and 65 years old in good health. V gene TRBV12-3 or TRBV12-4 combines with J gene TRBJ2-3. The CDR3 here is CASSLGWGGTDTQYF.